This T cell receptor beta chain was recovered during a study of Ad26.COV2.S vaccination and SARS-CoV-2 variants. Study as a whole: Of the COV1001 trial arms, the Ad26.COV2.S arm included the donor.

The ends lost 0 bases at V and 5 bases at J; junction bases unmatched: 10. Germline CDR1 and CDR2: LGHNA and YNFKEQ. This CDR3 is built from 17 residues. The treatment denotes: 15 to 20 received Ad26.COV2.S at low or high dose, single or two shots; 5 received placebo; per-sample allocation not given. The samples date from day 63 after the first vaccine or placebo injection. Sequenced by immunoSEQ multiplex PCR; TCRdb stores in-frame clones only, minus some. In the table there are about 280,000 clones, around 87% of which are singletons. This material consisted of peripheral blood, taken in a trial of Ad26.COV2.S vaccine versus placebo. This TCR was sampled from a person aged 18-60 years who received the Ad26.COV2.S COVID-19 vaccine or a placebo. The chain is built from TRBV4-2 and TRBJ2-5; 9 bases fit TRBD2. Written as DNA, the CDR3 is TGTGCCAGCAGCCAAGATCATGGCGGGGGGGCTTGGGAGACCCAGTACTTC. Translated, it gives CASSQDHGGGAWETQYF.